This is a list of T cell receptor beta chains from one sample in a study of cytomegalovirus exposure and HLA in healthy donors. Using immunoSEQ multiplex PCR, the repertoire was profiled, and TCRdb retains in-frame clones only, with some absent. This sample has 150,000 or so clones; 65% to 75% occur once, and the top ten carry 2.8%. Sample: PBMCs. These receptors were obtained from a man aged 18 to 29 in good health and CMV-seronegative. Each CDR3 is given with its conserved first and last residue.

cdr3_length: 15; v_call: TRBV11-2; cdr3_aa: CASMEEESSYNEQFF
cdr3_length: 14; v_call: TRBV30; cdr3_aa: CAWMAPPGQGAIAF
cdr3_length: 15; v_call: TRBV7-6; cdr3_aa: CASSLDGQPNEKLFF
cdr3_length: 15; v_call: TRBV7-9; cdr3_aa: CASSLLTGGLYEQYF
cdr3_length: 14; v_call: TRBV7-3; cdr3_aa: CASSPNTGANGLTF
cdr3_length: 15; v_call: TRBV18; cdr3_aa: CASSPYPGTGNTIYF
cdr3_length: 14; v_call: TRBV6-6; cdr3_aa: CASSYGTESYGYTF
cdr3_length: 13; v_call: TRBV19; cdr3_aa: CASSPTGDSPLHF
cdr3_length: 12; v_call: TRBV10-3; cdr3_aa: CAGAANTDTQYF
cdr3_length: 17; v_call: TRBV7-6; cdr3_aa: CASSQTLTGTGANVLTF
cdr3_length: 12; v_call: TRBV19; cdr3_aa: CASSKTGGIQYF
cdr3_length: 15; v_call: TRBV7-3; cdr3_aa: CASSPSQGFGYGYTF
cdr3_length: 15; v_call: TRBV5-6; cdr3_aa: CASSLFGSGANVLTF
cdr3_length: 16; v_call: TRBV2; cdr3_aa: CASTRQGASRTDTIYF
cdr3_length: 15; v_call: TRBV2; cdr3_aa: CASRTGVFSTDTQYF
cdr3_length: 13; v_call: TRBV28; cdr3_aa: CASRTGTEYGYTF
cdr3_length: 15; v_call: TRBV5-1; cdr3_aa: CASTVDSSYNSPLHF
cdr3_length: 17; v_call: TRBV7-8; cdr3_aa: CASSSWTGKNSGNTIYF
cdr3_length: 14; v_call: TRBV5-1; cdr3_aa: CASSPGQGTDTQYF
cdr3_length: 14; v_call: TRBV30; cdr3_aa: CAWELAGGANEQFF
cdr3_length: 17; v_call: TRBV28; cdr3_aa: CASRPIAFRVGANGLTF
cdr3_length: 13; v_call: TRBV19; cdr3_aa: CATRGTGVHEQYF
cdr3_length: 16; v_call: TRBV4-1; cdr3_aa: CASSQSGMRGGETQYF
cdr3_length: 14; v_call: TRBV6-1; cdr3_aa: CASSTTGETNTIYF
cdr3_length: 14; v_call: TRBV6-5; cdr3_aa: CASSRTGSYNEQFF
cdr3_length: 16; v_call: TRBV18; cdr3_aa: CASSLSGTGSNQPQHF
cdr3_length: 18; v_call: TRBV5-1; cdr3_aa: CASSLATIGEGTGNTIYF
cdr3_length: 18; v_call: TRBV4-3; cdr3_aa: CASSRLTTGDSREEKLFF
cdr3_length: 16; v_call: TRBV9; cdr3_aa: CASSPRMSSGANGLTF
cdr3_length: 13; v_call: TRBV5-1; cdr3_aa: CASSSGNPDTQYF
cdr3_length: 13; v_call: TRBV11-1; cdr3_aa: CASSHAGAGGYTF
cdr3_length: 13; v_call: TRBV6-1; cdr3_aa: CASRDRETDGYTF
cdr3_length: 13; v_call: TRBV18; cdr3_aa: CASSPPRKEAQYF
cdr3_length: 13; v_call: TRBV30; cdr3_aa: CAWSVSGPGELFF
cdr3_length: 15; v_call: TRBV6-5; cdr3_aa: CASSWTSGHTDTQYF
cdr3_length: 16; v_call: TRBV6-6; cdr3_aa: CASSYKTRAGNTEAFF
cdr3_length: 14; v_call: TRBV4-2; cdr3_aa: CASSQDWGGYEQYF